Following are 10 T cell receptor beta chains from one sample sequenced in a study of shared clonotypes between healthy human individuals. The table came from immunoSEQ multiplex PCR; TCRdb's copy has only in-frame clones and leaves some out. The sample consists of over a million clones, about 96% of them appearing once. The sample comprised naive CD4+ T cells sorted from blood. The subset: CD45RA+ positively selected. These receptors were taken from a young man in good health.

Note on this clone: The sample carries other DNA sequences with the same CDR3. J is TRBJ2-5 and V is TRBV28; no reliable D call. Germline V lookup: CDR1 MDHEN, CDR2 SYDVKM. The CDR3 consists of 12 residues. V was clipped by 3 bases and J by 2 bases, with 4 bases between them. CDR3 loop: CASSFLQETQYF. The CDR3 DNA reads TGTGCCAGCAGTTTCCTTCAAGAGACCCAGTACTTC.

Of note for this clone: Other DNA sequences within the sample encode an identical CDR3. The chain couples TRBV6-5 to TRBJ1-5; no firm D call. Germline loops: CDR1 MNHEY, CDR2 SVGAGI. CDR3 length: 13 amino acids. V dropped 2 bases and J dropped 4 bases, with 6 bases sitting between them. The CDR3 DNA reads TGTGCCAGCAGTTACGGCGGGAATCAGCCCCAGCATTTT. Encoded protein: CASSYGGNQPQHF.

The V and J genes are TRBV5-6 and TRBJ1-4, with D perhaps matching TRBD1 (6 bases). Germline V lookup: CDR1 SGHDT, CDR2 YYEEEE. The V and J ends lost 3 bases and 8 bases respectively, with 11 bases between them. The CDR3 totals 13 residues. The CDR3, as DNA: TGTGCCAGCAGCTGGTGGAGGGGGGAAAAACTGTTTTTT. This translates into CASSWWRGEKLFF.

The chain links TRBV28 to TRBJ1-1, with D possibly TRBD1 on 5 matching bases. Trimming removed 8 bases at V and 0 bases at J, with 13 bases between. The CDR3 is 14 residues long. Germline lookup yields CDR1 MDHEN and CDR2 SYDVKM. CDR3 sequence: CASGRVDMNTEAFF. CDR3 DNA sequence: TGTGCCAGCGGGAGGGTGGACATGAACACTGAAGCTTTCTTT.

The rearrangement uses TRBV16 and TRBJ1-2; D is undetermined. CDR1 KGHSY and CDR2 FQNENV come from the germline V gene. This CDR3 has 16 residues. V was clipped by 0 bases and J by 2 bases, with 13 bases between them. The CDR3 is CASSQSGQAINYGYTF. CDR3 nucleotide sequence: TGTGCCAGCAGCCAATCAGGGCAGGCGATAAACTATGGCTACACCTTC.

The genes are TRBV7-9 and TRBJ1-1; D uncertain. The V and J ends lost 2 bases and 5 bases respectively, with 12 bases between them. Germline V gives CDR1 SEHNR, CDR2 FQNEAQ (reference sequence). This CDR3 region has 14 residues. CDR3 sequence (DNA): TGTGCCAGCAGCTTACGGGGAGAGGCTACTGAAGCTTTCTTT. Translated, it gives CASSLRGEATEAFF. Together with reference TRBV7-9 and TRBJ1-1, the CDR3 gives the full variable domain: DTGVSQNPRHKITKRGQNVTFRCDPISEHNRLYWYRQTLGQGPEFLTYFQNEAQLEKSRLLSDRFSAERPKGSFSTLEIQRTEQGDSAMYLCASSLRGEATEAFFGQGTRLTVV.

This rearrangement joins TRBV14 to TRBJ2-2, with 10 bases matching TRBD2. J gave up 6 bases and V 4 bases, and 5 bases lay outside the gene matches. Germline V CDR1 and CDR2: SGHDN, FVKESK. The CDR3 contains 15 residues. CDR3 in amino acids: CASSLGLADSGELFF. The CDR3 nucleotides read TGTGCCAGCAGCCTTGGACTAGCGGATTCCGGGGAGCTGTTTTTT.

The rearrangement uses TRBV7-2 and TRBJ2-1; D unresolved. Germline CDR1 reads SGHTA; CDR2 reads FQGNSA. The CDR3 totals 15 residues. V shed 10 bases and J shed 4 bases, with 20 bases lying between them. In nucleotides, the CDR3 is TGTGCCATAACCAGGCACCGTAACAAATACAATGAGCAGTTCTTC. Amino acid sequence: CAITRHRNKYNEQFF.

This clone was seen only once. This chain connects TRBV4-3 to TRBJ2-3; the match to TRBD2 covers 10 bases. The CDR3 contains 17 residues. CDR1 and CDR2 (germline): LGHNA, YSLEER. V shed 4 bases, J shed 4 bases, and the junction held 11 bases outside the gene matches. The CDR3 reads CASSRQASLAGADTQYF. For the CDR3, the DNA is TGCGCCAGCAGCCGGCAGGCGTCTCTAGCGGGAGCAGATACGCAGTATTTT.

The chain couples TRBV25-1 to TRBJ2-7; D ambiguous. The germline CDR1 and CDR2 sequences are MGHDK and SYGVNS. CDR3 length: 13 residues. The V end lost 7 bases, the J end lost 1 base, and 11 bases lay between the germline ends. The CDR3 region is CASTKAGSYEQYF. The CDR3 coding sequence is TGTGCCAGCACCAAAGCAGGTTCCTACGAGCAGTACTTC.